A single sample gave rise to the 32 T cell receptor beta chains below, sequenced in a study of tumor-infiltrating lymphocytes in primary liver carcinoma. TCR beta cDNA came from approximately 540 ng total RNA, primed with a constant-region primer. Amplification in three nested multiplex PCR rounds with slightly modified ARM-PCR gave rise to TCR beta libraries. Both of the initial two PCR rounds ran for approximately 11 cycles and employed TRBV1-TRBV30 forward primers alongside a C-beta reverse primer. TCRdb reanalysed the multiplex PCR reads using MiXCR and keeps one entry per CDR3 protein. In the table there are about 99,000 distinct CDR3 sequences, 69% of which are singletons. Unsorted bulk tissue of roughly 18-32 mg yielded co-extracted RNA and DNA. Sequencing used liver tumor tissue from sampling region 5. Subset meaning: tumor region T5, tumor centre. Receptors were obtained from a woman aged 55 to 70 with primary liver carcinoma and hepatitis B virus infection.

With regard to this clonotype: Relative to the germline gene, one junction end is altered; a read error may explain this. This chain connects TRBV28 to TRBJ1-1; a possible D gene is TRBD1 (5 bases). The CDR3 sequence is 15 residues long. Germline lookup yields CDR1 MDHEN and CDR2 SYDVKM. DNA of the CDR3: TGTGTCAGCAGTTTTAGATCGGGGGTTCGGCCTGAAGTTTTCTTT. Translated, it gives CVSSFRSGVRPEVFF. Full variable domain (remainder filled in from reference TRBV28 and TRBJ1-1): DVKVTQSSRYLVKRTGEKVFLECVQDMDHENMFWYRQDPGLGLRLIYFSYDVKMKEKGDIPEGYSVSREKKERFSLILESASTNQTSMYLCVSSFRSGVRPEVFFGQGTRLTVV.

With regard to this clonotype: At one end, the junction sequence differs from germline, possibly due to a read error. The chain is built from TRBV11-3 and TRBJ1-4; the D is unclear. Germline CDR1 is SGHNT and CDR2 is YENEEA. The CDR3 has 14 amino acids. CDR3 bases: TGTGCCAGAAGCCGTCGTGCTTCTGATGGAAAACTGTTCTTT. It translates to CARSRRASDGKLFF.

V is TRBV11-3 and J is TRBJ2-4; TRBD1 is a possible D gene (7 bases). Germline V CDR1 and CDR2: SGHNT, YENEEA. The CDR3 is made up of 16 amino acids. The CDR3 sequence is CPCSYRRRGRENIQYF. CDR3 coding DNA: TGTCCCTGCAGCTACAGACGGAGGGGGCGGGAAAACATTCAGTACTTC.

This clonotype was counted a single time. Given a much more abundant clone one base away, this may be a read error. The V and J genes are TRBV5-8 and TRBJ2-7; TRBD1 matches 10 bases. The CDR3 loop spans 15 amino acids. The ends lost 5 bases at V and 4 bases at J; junction bases unmatched: 9. Germline CDR1 is SGHTS and CDR2 is YDEGEE. CDR3 DNA sequence: TGTGCCAGCAGATTGTTCGGGACAGGGGTTTACGAGCAGTACTTC. Translated: CASRLFGTGVYEQYF.

This clonotype was observed at least ten times. This sequence joins TRBV28 and TRBJ1-5, with D perhaps TRBD1 (6 bases). The germline CDR1 and CDR2 sequences are MDHEN and SYDVKM. The CDR3 runs to 14 residues. V was clipped by 5 bases and J by 6 bases, with 14 bases between them. This CDR3 reads CASSVPGVGQPQHF. Written as DNA, the CDR3 is TGTGCCAGCAGTGTCCCAGGGGTTGGTCAGCCCCAGCATTTT.

As for this clonotype: The conserved phenylalanine or tryptophan normally closing the CDR3 is absent here, so this likely arose from a read error. This chain joins TRBV19 and TRBJ2-1, with no clear D. CDR1 is LNHDA and CDR2 is SQIVND in the germline V gene (reference sequence). V lost 3 bases to trimming and J lost 1 base, with 13 bases between them. CDR3 length: 16 residues. CDR3 in amino acids: CASSMVRGGSYNEQFS. The CDR3 nucleotides read TGTGCCAGTAGTATGGTGCGAGGTGGTTCCTACAATGAGCAGTTCTCC.

CDR3 DNA sequence: TGTGCCAGCAGCCCAGGGGCCTCCGTAACAGATACGCAGTATTTT. Its protein product is CASSPGASVTDTQYF. This rearrangement joins TRBV7-3 to TRBJ2-3; D possibly corresponds to TRBD1 (6 bases). V lost 5 bases to trimming and J lost 3 bases, with 15 bases between them. The CDR3 runs 15 residues. CDR1 and CDR2 from the germline V gene are SGHTA and FQGTGA.

With regard to this clonotype: The conserved phenylalanine or tryptophan is not found at the CDR3 terminus, so this likely reflects a read error. The chain employs TRBV28 and TRBJ1-2; TRBD1 matches 7 bases. The CDR3 covers 14 residues. CDR1 is MDHEN and CDR2 is SYDVKM in the germline V gene. The trim removed 7 bases at V and 4 bases at J, leaving 9 bases unmatched. CDR3 in DNA: TGTGCCAGCAAGAGGACAGGTCTCGTCTATGGCTACACCATC. This gives the protein CASKRTGLVYGYTI.

This clonotype is termed medium-sized. The rearrangement joins TRBV11-2 to TRBJ2-3; the match to TRBD2 covers 8 bases. Unmatched junction bases numbered 2, after V lost 2 bases and J lost 1 base. Germline values: CDR1 SGHAT, CDR2 FQNNGV. The CDR3 consists of 15 residues. CDR3 in DNA: TGTGCCAGCAGCTTAATGCGGGGGGGCACAGATACGCAGTATTTT. Translation: CASSLMRGGTDTQYF.

As concerns this clonotype: An end of the junction does not agree with germline; a read error may underlie this. The DNA of the CDR3 is TGTGCCTGCAGCTTAAGGCAGCGTGCGGGAGAATCTCACTTT. It yields the protein CACSLRQRAGESHF. The rearrangement joins TRBV11-1 to TRBJ2-3, with 7 bases matching TRBD2. Germline-derived CDR1 and CDR2 are SGHAT and FQDESV (reference sequence). This CDR3 region has 14 residues.

This clonotype was recorded many times. The chain has TRBV7-9 and TRBJ2-3; 7 positions match TRBD2. Germline-derived CDR1 and CDR2 are SEHNR and FQNEAQ (reference sequence). The J segment lost 4 bases and the V segment lost 8 bases, leaving 12 bases of the junction unmatched. The CDR3 is made up of 15 amino acids. The CDR3 sequence is CASGLGTGGPDTQYF. The CDR3 DNA follows: TGTGCCAGCGGACTAGGGACGGGTGGGCCAGATACGCAGTATTTT.

Of note for this clonotype: Here the CDR3 omits its conserved ending phenylalanine or tryptophan, so a read error is the likely source. The chain joins TRBV4-2 to TRBJ2-7; TRBD2 is a possible D gene (6 bases). The CDR3 length is 16 residues. Germline-derived CDR1 and CDR2 are LGHNA and YNFKEQ. The CDR3 loop reads CASSQSQREATYEQYL. In nucleotides, the CDR3 is TGTGCCAGTAGCCAGTCCCAGAGGGAGGCTACATACGAGCAGTACCTC.

This clonotype has only a few counts. A much larger clone lies one base from this, so it may be a read error. The J gene is TRBJ2-7, the V gene TRBV14; no firm D call. The CDR3 extends over 12 amino acids. Per germline, CDR1 SGHDN and CDR2 FVKESK. CDR3 in DNA: TGTTCCAGCAGCCACGTCCCCGGCGAGCAGTACTTC. Protein: CSSSHVPGEQYF. Full variable domain (missing parts from reference TRBV14 and TRBJ2-7): EAGVTQFPSHSVIEKGQTVTLRCDPISGHDNLYWYRRVMGKEIKFLLHFVKESKQDESGMPNNRFLAERTGGTYSTLKVQPAELEDSGVYFCSSSHVPGEQYFGPGTRLTVT.

This chain joins TRBV28 and TRBJ2-7; 8 bases line up with TRBD2. Germline assignment: CDR1 MDHEN and CDR2 SYDVKM. This CDR3 is built from 15 residues. Trimming removed 3 bases from V and 6 bases from J; junction bases left unmatched: 10. DNA of the CDR3: TGTGCCAGCAGTTTTCAGGGACTAGGGCGTCTCGAGCAGTACTTC. Translating gives CASSFQGLGRLEQYF.

This clonotype appeared a few times. The junction and the germline gene differ at one end; a read error may be behind it. The CDR3 sequence: CTSSLAGQGYGYIF. The CDR3 DNA reads as TGTACCAGCAGCTTAGCGGGACAGGGCTATGGCTACATCTTC. The rearrangement links TRBV11-2 to TRBJ1-2, with TRBD1 matching over 9 bases. CDR3 length: 14 amino acids. CDR1 and CDR2 (germline): SGHAT, FQNNGV.

In the case of this clonotype: At one end the junction does not follow the germline gene, possibly because of a read error. The chain has TRBV4-2 and TRBJ2-3; 12 bases are shared with TRBD2. Germline V gene lookup returns CDR1 LGHNA and CDR2 YNFKEQ. This CDR3 is 15 amino acids long. CDR3 bases: TGTGCCAGCAGCAGACTAGCGGGAGTGGGTGATACACAGTATTTT. This codes for CASSRLAGVGDTQYF.

This clonotype was seen a few times. This may stem from a read error, because a much larger clone lies one nucleotide away. The rearrangement links TRBV11-2 to TRBJ1-4, with 9 bases lining up with TRBD1. The CDR3 is 15 residues long. The germline V gene has CDR1 SGHAT and CDR2 FQNNGV. In DNA form, the CDR3 reads TGTGTCAGCAGCATACCGACAGGGGGTAGAGAAAAACTGTTTTTT. It specifies CVSSIPTGGREKLFF.

A word on this clonotype: This may arise from a read error, as a much more abundant clone is one base away. The chain uses TRBV28 and TRBJ2-7; either TRBD1 or TRBD2 may fit D (5 bases each). The assigned J gene may be wrong: the sequence end matches TRBJ2-1 better. CDR3 length equals 16 residues. Germline V gives CDR1 MDHEN, CDR2 SYDVKM. The CDR3 here is CASSPTGGGVPYEQFF. The CDR3 DNA sequence: TGTGCCAGCAGTCCCACCGGTGGGGGTGTTCCCTACGAGCAGTTCTTC.

The rearrangement uses TRBV29-1 and TRBJ2-7; TRBD2 aligns across 7 bases. Germline V lookup: CDR1 SQVTM, CDR2 ANQGSEA. V lost 5 bases, J lost 2 bases, and 9 bases stayed unmatched. CDR3 length: 14 residues. The CDR3 nucleotides are TGCAGCGTTAGGGGACTAACAGCCCCCTACGAGCAGTACTTC. Amino acids: CSVRGLTAPYEQYF.

This clonotype was observed a single time. One end of the junction is discordant with germline, which a read error may explain. The J gene is TRBJ1-5, the V gene TRBV12-3 or TRBV12-4; D is unclear. The CDR3 spans 15 residues. DNA of the CDR3: TGTGCCAGTAGTTTAGCCGCCAGTGGCAATCGGCCCCAGCATTTT. This sequence encodes CASSLAASGNRPQHF.

About this clonotype: The conserved phenylalanine or tryptophan normally closing the CDR3 is absent here, so this likely arose from a read error. The chain uses TRBV7-8 and TRBJ2-1; D ambiguous. The germline gives CDR1 SGHVS, CDR2 FQNEAQ. The CDR3 totals 14 residues. CDR3 bases: TGTGTCAGCAGCCTACGGACGGAGCTCAATGAGCAGTTCCTC. Its translation is CVSSLRTELNEQFL.

This clonotype has at least ten counts. V usage is TRBV5-4 and J usage is TRBJ2-5; D possibly corresponds to TRBD2 (5 bases). Per germline, CDR1 SGHNT and CDR2 YYREEE (reference sequence). This CDR3 has 16 amino acids. With 5 bases removed from V and 2 bases from J, the gap between germline ends came to 19 bases. The CDR3 here is CASSRSGLSVQETQYF. CDR3 nucleotides: TGTGCCAGCAGTCGTAGTGGACTGTCCGTTCAAGAGACCCAGTACTTC.

Comment on this clonotype: This may be a read error: a much more frequent sequence differs by one nucleotide. The chain is built from TRBV6-1 and TRBJ1-5; D remains ambiguous. Per germline, CDR1 MNHNS and CDR2 SASEGT. Trimming cost V 5 bases and J 1 base, with 18 bases left between them. CDR3 size: 17 residues. The CDR3 spells CASSPRVGERSNQPQHF. For the CDR3, the DNA is TGTGCCAGCAGTCCCCGTGTTGGGGAGAGGAGCAATCAGCCCCAGCATTTT.

As to this clonotype: The junction differs from germline at one of its ends, possibly a read error. The chain is built from TRBV11-2 and TRBJ2-1; 14 bases fit TRBD2. Germline V CDR1 and CDR2: SGHAT, FQNNGV. The CDR3 is made up of 17 amino acids. CDR3 in DNA: TGTGCCAGCAGCGGGAGACTAGCGGGAGGGCCGGGGAATGGGCAGTTCTTC. This sequence encodes CASSGRLAGGPGNGQFF. Drawing the rest from reference TRBV11-2 and TRBJ2-1, the complete variable domain is EAGVAQSPRYKIIEKRQSVAFWCNPISGHATLYWYQQILGQGPKLLIQFQNNGVVDDSQLPKDRFSAERLKGVDSTLKIQPAKLEDSAVYLCASSGRLAGGPGNGQFFGPGTRLTVL.

This clonotype appeared a few times. The chain links TRBV6-2 or TRBV6-3 to TRBJ2-7, with TRBD2 matching over 7 bases. The germline gives CDR1 MNHEY, CDR2 SVGEGT. The CDR3 loop spans 12 amino acids. The DNA of the CDR3 is TGTGTCAGTAGTCCGTGGGGGGGCGAGCAGTACTTC. This codes for CVSSPWGGEQYF.

The table lists this clonotype with a few counts. The junction does not match germline at one end; this may be a read error. This chain connects TRBV4-1 to TRBJ2-3; 15 bases map to TRBD2. Germline V gene data show CDR1 as MGHRA and CDR2 as YSYEKL. This CDR3 has 20 residues. The CDR3 DNA reads TGCACCAGCAGCCAAGCCCCCCTACGGACTAGCGGGAGGGCCACAGATACGCAGTATTTT. Its translation is CTSSQAPLRTSGRATDTQYF.

As concerns this clonotype: A much bigger clone sits one base away, suggesting this may be a read error. The chain employs TRBV14 and TRBJ2-2; weak D call: TRBD2 (5 bases). Germline lookup yields CDR1 SGHDN and CDR2 FVKESK. The CDR3 totals 13 residues. CDR3 in amino acids: CASSQVHTGELLF. For the CDR3, the DNA is TGTGCCAGCAGCCAAGTCCACACCGGGGAGCTGCTTTTT.

Comments on this clonotype: One junction end does not reproduce the germline sequence, and a read error may be involved. The chain employs TRBV10-2 and TRBJ1-5; unclear D gene. The CDR3 is made up of 15 amino acids. Germline loops: CDR1 WSHSY, CDR2 SAAADI. The chain's CDR3 is CTSSDPWYINQPQHF. CDR3 nucleotides: TGCACCAGCAGTGACCCGTGGTATATCAATCAGCCCCAGCATTTT.

Turning to this clonotype: This may be a read error, as it is one base from a much larger clone. Here the CDR3 omits its conserved ending phenylalanine or tryptophan, so a read error is the likely source. The chain carries TRBV10-3 and TRBJ1-5; 9 nucleotides align to TRBD1. After removal of 3 bases from V and 0 bases from J, the junction contained 3 bases not matched to a gene. Germline V lookup: CDR1 ENHRY, CDR2 SYGVKD. This CDR3 is built from 16 residues. The CDR3 protein is CAISDRQGVSNQPQHL. The CDR3 region has the DNA TGTGCCATCAGTGACAGACAGGGGGTTAGCAATCAGCCCCAGCATCTT.

This clonotype was seen a few times. The chain uses TRBV11-3 and TRBJ1-1, with unresolved D. The CDR3 is made up of 12 amino acids. Germline V gene lookup returns CDR1 SGHNT and CDR2 YENEEA. Trimming removed 5 bases from V and 4 bases from J, with 8 bases in between. CDR3: CASSKWGTEAFF. The CDR3 DNA follows: TGTGCCAGCAGCAAGTGGGGCACTGAAGCTTTCTTT.

The gene calls are TRBV11-1 and TRBJ2-3; weak D call: TRBD2 (5 bases). CDR1 and CDR2 (germline): SGHAT, FQDESV (reference sequence). This CDR3 spans 13 amino acids. Trimming took 4 bases from V and 8 from J, leaving 13 bases between them. CDR3 in amino acids: CASSSGSEGTQYF. The CDR3 DNA is TGTGCCAGCAGCTCCGGGTCAGAGGGTACGCAGTATTTT.

The rearrangement links TRBV6-1 to TRBJ1-5; D remains unclear. Germline assignment: CDR1 MNHNS and CDR2 SASEGT. The CDR3 runs to 14 residues. With 4 bases removed from V and 6 bases from J, the gap between germline ends came to 13 bases. The CDR3 loop reads CASSGSLWGQPQHF. In DNA form, the CDR3 reads TGTGCCAGCAGTGGAAGTCTGTGGGGTCAGCCCCAGCATTTT.